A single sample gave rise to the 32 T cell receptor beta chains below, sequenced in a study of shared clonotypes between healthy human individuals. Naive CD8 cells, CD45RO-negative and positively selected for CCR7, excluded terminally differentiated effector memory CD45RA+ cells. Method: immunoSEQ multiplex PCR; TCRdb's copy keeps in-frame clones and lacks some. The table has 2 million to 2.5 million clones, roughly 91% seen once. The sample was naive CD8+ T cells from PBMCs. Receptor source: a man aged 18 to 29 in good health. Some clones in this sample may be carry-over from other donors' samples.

CDR3 bases: TGTGCCAGCAGCTCCCGGGACCGACTATACCAAGAGACCCAGTACTTC. It encodes CASSSRDRLYQETQYF. This chain links TRBV11-2 with TRBJ2-5; D might be TRBD1 or TRBD2, each matching 5 bases. The CDR3 is made up of 16 amino acids. The ends were cut back, 4 bases at V and 0 bases at J, with 15 bases in the middle. Germline CDR1 is SGHAT and CDR2 is FQNNGV.

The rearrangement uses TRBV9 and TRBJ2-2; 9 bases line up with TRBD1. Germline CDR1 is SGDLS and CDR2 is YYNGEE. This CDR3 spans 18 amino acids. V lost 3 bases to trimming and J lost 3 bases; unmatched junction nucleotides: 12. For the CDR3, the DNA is TGTGCCAGCAGCGCATCACACTTACAGGGGGCGGACACCGGGGAGCTGTTTTTT. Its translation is CASSASHLQGADTGELFF.

The CDR3 loop reads CASSPRPAGVDTDTQYF. The DNA of the CDR3 is TGTGCCAGCAGCCCACGCCCAGCGGGAGTAGACACAGATACGCAGTATTTT. J is TRBJ2-3 and V is TRBV11-2; 8 bases align to TRBD2. The J segment lost 2 bases and the V segment lost 5 bases, leaving 12 bases of the junction unmatched. CDR3 length equals 17 residues. Germline V CDR1 and CDR2: SGHAT, FQNNGV.

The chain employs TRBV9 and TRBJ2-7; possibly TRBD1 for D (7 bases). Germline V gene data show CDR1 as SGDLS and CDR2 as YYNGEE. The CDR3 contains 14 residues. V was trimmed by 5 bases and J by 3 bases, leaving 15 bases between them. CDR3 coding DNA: TGTGCCAGCAGTGTGGGGGGACAGTTCTACGAGCAGTACTTC. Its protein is CASSVGGQFYEQYF.

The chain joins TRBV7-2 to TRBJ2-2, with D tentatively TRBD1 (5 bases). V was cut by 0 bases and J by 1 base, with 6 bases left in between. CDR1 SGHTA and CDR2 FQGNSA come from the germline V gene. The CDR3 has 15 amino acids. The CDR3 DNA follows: TGTGCCAGCAGCTTAGCCAGGGAGAACACCGGGGAGCTGTTTTTT. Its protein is CASSLARENTGELFF.

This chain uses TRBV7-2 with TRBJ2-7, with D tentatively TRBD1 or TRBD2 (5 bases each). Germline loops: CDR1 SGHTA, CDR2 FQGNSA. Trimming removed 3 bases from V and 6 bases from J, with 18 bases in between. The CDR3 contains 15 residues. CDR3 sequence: CASSFWGPRTTEQYF. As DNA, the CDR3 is TGTGCCAGCAGCTTCTGGGGACCCCGTACCACCGAGCAGTACTTC.

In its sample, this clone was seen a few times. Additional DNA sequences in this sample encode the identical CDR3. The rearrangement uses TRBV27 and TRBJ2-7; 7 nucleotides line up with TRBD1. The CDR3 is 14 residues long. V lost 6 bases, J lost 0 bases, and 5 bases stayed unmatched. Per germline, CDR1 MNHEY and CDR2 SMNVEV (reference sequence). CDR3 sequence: CASSPDRDSYEQYF. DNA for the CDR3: TGTGCCAGCAGCCCTGACAGGGACTCCTACGAGCAGTACTTC.

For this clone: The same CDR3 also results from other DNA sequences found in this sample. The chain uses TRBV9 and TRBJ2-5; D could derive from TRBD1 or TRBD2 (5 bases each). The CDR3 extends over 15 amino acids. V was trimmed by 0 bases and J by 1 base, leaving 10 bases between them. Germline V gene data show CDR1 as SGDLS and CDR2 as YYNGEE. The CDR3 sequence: CASSVAWGPQETQYF. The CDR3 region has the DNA TGTGCCAGCAGCGTAGCTTGGGGACCCCAAGAGACCCAGTACTTC.

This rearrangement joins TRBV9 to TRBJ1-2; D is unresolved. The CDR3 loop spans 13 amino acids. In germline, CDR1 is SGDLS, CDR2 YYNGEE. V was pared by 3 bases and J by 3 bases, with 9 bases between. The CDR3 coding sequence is TGTGCCAGCAGCGCGGACGTATACTATGGCTACACCTTC. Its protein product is CASSADVYYGYTF.

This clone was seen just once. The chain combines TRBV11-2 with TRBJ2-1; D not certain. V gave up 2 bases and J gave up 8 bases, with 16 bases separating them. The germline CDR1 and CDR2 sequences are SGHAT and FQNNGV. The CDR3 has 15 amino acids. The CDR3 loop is CASSLNRSPVDEQFF. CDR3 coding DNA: TGTGCCAGCAGCTTAAACCGGAGCCCGGTCGATGAGCAGTTCTTC.

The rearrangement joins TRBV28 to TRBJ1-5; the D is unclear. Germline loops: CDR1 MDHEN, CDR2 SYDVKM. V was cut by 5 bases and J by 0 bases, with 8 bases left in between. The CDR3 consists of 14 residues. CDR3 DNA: TGTGCCAGCAGTCCCCCGTATAGCAATCAGCCCCAGCATTTT. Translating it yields CASSPPYSNQPQHF.

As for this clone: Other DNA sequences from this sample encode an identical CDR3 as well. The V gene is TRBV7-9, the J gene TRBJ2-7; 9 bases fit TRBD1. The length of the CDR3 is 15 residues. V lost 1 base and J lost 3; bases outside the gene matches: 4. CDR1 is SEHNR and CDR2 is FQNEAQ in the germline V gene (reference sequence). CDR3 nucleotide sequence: TGTGCCAGCAGCTTAGGTGAGACAGGGGGCTACGAGCAGTACTTC. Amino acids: CASSLGETGGYEQYF. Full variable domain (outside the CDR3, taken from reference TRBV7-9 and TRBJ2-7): DTGVSQNPRHKITKRGQNVTFRCDPISEHNRLYWYRQTLGQGPEFLTYFQNEAQLEKSRLLSDRFSAERPKGSFSTLEIQRTEQGDSAMYLCASSLGETGGYEQYFGPGTRLTVT.

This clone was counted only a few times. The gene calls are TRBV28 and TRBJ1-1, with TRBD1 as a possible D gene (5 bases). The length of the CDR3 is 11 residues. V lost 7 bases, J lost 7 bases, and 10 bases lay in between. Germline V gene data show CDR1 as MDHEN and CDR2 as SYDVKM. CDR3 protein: CASILGVEAFF. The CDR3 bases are TGTGCCAGCATCCTGGGGGTTGAAGCTTTCTTT.

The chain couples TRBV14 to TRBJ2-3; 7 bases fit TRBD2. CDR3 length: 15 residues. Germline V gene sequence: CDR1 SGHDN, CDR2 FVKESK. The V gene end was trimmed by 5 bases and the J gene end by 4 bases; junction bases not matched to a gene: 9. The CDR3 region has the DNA TGTGCCAGCAGCTTTTTGCGGGAGAGAGCAGATACGCAGTATTTT. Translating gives CASSFLRERADTQYF. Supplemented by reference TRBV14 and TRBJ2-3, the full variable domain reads EAGVTQFPSHSVIEKGQTVTLRCDPISGHDNLYWYRRVMGKEIKFLLHFVKESKQDESGMPNNRFLAERTGGTYSTLKVQPAELEDSGVYFCASSFLRERADTQYFGPGTRLTVL.

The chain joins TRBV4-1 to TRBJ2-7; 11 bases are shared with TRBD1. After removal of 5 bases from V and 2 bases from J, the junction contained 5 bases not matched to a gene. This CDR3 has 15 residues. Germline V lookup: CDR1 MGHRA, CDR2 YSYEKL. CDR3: CASSDRGQGAYEQYF. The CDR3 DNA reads TGCGCCAGCAGCGACAGGGGACAGGGGGCCTACGAGCAGTACTTC.

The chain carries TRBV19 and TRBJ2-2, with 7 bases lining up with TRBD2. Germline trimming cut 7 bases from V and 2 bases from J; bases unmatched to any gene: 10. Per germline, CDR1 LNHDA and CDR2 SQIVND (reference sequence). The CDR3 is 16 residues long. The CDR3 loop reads CASTDGGWPNTGELFF. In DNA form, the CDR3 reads TGTGCCAGTACAGACGGGGGGTGGCCCAACACCGGGGAGCTGTTTTTT.

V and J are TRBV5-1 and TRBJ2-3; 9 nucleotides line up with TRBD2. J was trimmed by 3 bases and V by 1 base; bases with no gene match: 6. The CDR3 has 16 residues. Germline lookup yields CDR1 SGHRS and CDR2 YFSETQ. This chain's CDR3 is CASSLFGSGRTDTQYF. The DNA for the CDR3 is TGCGCCAGCAGCTTGTTTGGTAGCGGGAGAACAGATACGCAGTATTTT.

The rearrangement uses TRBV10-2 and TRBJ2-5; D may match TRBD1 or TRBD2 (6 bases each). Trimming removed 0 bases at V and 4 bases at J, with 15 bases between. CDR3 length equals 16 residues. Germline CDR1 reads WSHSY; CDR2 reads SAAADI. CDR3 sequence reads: CASSESTEGVGETQYF. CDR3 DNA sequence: TGCGCCAGCAGTGAGTCGACGGAGGGGGTCGGAGAGACCCAGTACTTC.

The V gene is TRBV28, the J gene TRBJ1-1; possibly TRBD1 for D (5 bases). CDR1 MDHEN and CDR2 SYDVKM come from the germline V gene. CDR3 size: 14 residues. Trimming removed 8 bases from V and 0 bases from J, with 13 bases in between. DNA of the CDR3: TGTGCCAGCCACACCAGGGAAATGAACACTGAAGCTTTCTTT. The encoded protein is CASHTREMNTEAFF.

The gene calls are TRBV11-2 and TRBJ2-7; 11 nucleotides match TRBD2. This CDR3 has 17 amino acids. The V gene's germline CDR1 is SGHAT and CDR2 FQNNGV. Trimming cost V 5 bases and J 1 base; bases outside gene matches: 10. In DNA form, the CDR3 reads TGTGCCAGCAGCGCCCCAAGACTAGCGGGATGGTCCTACGAGCAGTACTTC. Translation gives CASSAPRLAGWSYEQYF.

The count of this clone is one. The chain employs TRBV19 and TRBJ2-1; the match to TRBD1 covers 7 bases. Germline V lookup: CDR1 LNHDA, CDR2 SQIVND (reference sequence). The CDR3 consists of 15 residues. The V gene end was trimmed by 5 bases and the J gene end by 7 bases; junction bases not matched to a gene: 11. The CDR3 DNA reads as TGTGCCAGTAGTTACGACAGGGTAGGGTGGAATGAGCAGTTCTTC. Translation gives CASSYDRVGWNEQFF. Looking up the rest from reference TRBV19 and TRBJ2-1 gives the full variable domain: DGGITQSPKYLFRKEGQNVTLSCEQNLNHDAMYWYRQDPGQGLRLIYYSQIVNDFQKGDIAEGYSVSREKKESFPLTVTSAQKNPTAFYLCASSYDRVGWNEQFFGPGTRLTVL.

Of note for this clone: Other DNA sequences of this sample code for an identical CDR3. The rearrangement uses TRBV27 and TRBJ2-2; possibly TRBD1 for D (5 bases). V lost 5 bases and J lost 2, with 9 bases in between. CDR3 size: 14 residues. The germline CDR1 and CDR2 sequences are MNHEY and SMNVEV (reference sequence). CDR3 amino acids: CASSLDRNTGELFF. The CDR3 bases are TGTGCCAGCAGTCTCGACAGAAACACCGGGGAGCTGTTTTTT.

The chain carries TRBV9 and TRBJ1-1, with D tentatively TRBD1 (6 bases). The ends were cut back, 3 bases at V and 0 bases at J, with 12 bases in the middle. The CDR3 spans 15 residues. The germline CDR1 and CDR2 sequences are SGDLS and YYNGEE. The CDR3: CASSAWDNVNTEAFF. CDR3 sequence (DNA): TGTGCCAGCAGCGCTTGGGACAATGTGAACACTGAAGCTTTCTTT.

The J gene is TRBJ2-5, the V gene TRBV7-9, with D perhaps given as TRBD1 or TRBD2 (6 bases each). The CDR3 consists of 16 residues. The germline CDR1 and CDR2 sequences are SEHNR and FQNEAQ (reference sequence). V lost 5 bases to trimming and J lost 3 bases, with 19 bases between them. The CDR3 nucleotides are TGTGCCAGCAGCCAACCTGCGGGACAAAATAAAGAGACCCAGTACTTC. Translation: CASSQPAGQNKETQYF.

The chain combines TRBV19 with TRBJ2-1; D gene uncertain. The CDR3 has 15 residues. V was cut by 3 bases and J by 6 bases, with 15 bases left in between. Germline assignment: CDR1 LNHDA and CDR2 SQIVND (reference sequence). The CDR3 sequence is CASSMSSSPGNEQFF. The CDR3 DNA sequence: TGTGCCAGTAGTATGTCCAGCTCGCCGGGCAATGAGCAGTTCTTC.

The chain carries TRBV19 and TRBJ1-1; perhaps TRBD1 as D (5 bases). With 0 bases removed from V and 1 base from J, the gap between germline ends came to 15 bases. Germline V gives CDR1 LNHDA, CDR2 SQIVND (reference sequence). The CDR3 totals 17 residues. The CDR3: CASSIDLWDGQNTEAFF. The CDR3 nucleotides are TGTGCCAGTAGTATAGATCTATGGGACGGACAGAACACTGAAGCTTTCTTT.

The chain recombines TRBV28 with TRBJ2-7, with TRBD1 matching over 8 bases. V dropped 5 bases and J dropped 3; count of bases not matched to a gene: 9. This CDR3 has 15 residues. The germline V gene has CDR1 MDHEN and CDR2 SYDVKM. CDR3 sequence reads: CASSHPRDRIYEQYF. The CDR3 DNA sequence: TGTGCCAGCAGTCACCCCCGGGACAGGATCTACGAGCAGTACTTC.

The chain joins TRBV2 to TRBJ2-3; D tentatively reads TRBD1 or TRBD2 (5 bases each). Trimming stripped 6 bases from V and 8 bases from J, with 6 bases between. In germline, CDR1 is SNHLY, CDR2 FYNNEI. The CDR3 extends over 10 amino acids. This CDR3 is CASRGVTQYF. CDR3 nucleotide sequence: TGTGCCAGCAGGGGGGTTACGCAGTATTTT.

The CDR3 reads CASSLSPEREVAYEQYF. The CDR3 DNA reads TGTGCCAGCAGTTTATCCCCCGAGCGGGAGGTGGCCTACGAGCAGTACTTC. The genes are TRBV27 and TRBJ2-7, with 9 bases matching TRBD2. The CDR3 consists of 17 residues. J lost 2 bases, V lost 0 bases, and 8 bases had no gene match. Germline V CDR1 and CDR2: MNHEY, SMNVEV (reference sequence).

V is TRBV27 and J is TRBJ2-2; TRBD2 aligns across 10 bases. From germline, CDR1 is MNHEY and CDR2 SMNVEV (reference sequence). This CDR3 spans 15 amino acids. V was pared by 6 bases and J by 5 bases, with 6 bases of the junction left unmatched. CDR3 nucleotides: TGTGCCAGCAGGCTAGCGGGAGAGGGAACCGGGGAGCTGTTTTTT. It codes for CASRLAGEGTGELFF.

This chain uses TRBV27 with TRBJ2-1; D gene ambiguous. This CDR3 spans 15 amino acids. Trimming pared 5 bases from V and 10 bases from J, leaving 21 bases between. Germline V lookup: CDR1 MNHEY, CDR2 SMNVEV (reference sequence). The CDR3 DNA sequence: TGTGCCAGCAGTGAATGGACGGGCTCGGCATCCGAGCAGTTCTTC. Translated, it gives CASSEWTGSASEQFF.

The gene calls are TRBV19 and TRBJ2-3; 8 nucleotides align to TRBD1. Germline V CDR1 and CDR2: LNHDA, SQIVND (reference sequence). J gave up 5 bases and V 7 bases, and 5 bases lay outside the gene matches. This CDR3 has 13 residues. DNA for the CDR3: TGTGCCAGTACCCGACAGGGGCTAGATACGCAGTATTTT. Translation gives CASTRQGLDTQYF.